The present entry profiles one T cell receptor (beta chain) with its context. The sample is drawn from a study of human CD8 memory T cell subsets. The CDR3 spans 16 residues. Germline V gives CDR1 MNHNY, CDR2 SVGAGI (reference sequence). Libraries of TCR beta chains were produced by 5' RACE (UMI-labeled). TCRdb re-called the 5' RACE reads; one entry per CDR3 protein, DNA not given. The repertoire table contains about 17,000 distinct CDR3 sequences. The chain uses TRBV6-6 and TRBJ1-5; absent DNA, TCRdb's TRBD1 call cannot be checked. Sequences were obtained from CD8+ stem-like memory T cells (TSCM and TCM) sorted from PBMCs. Indicated subset: stem-like memory CD8 T cells (TSTEM), CCR7+ PD-1- TIGIT-. This receptor was obtained from a human donor in good health. CDR3 sequence: CASSHQTGEHDQPQHF.